These T cell receptor beta chains were read from a single sample in a study of OX40 agonist ivuxolimab in advanced cancers. Assay: immunoSEQ multiplex PCR; the TCRdb copy retains only in-frame clones and omits some. The sample yields over 55,000 clones, over 85% seen once. This specimen was CD4+ or CD8+ T cells sorted from blood, taken in a trial of the OX40 agonist ivuxolimab. The origin of the receptors is an adult with an advanced solid tumor such as melanoma, head and neck, liver or kidney cancer. The CDR3 runs from the conserved cysteine through the conserved F or W. D genes are given only for firm matches.

-	TRBV5-6	TRBJ2-3	CASSPHSTDTQYF
TRBD1	TRBV10-2	TRBJ1-1	CASSESTRRRGRGSTEAFF
-	TRBV5-1	TRBJ2-2	CASSLVLGTGELFF
-	TRBV30	TRBJ1-5	CAWNAGGNQPQHF
TRBD1	TRBV7-2	TRBJ2-7	CASSLVPGGSYEQYF
TRBD1	TRBV4-1	TRBJ2-4	CASSQVSGQGAPLGIQYF
-	TRBV2	TRBJ1-1	CASSVGDMNTEAFF
TRBD2	TRBV11-2	TRBJ2-7	CASSSLSGTSYEQYF
-	TRBV5-1	TRBJ2-5	CASSSDTVETQYF
-	TRBV5-6	TRBJ2-6	CASSWDKGPSGANVLTF
-	TRBV5-1	TRBJ2-7	CASSSGGGYEQYF
TRBD2	TRBV10-3	TRBJ2-3	CAIAGDTDTQYF
TRBD1	TRBV5-4	TRBJ2-7	CASRPQGMGEQYF
TRBD1	TRBV5-1	TRBJ2-4	CASSTTTGVKNIQYF
-	TRBV7-2	TRBJ2-3	CASRFSGGTETDTQYF
TRBD1	TRBV5-1	TRBJ1-4	CASSLDTGGGEKLFF
-	TRBV7-6	TRBJ2-1	CASSLASLAGADYNEQFF
-	TRBV5-6	TRBJ2-5	CASSLDRVGTQYF
TRBD2	TRBV6-1	TRBJ2-1	CASRASGGASIEQFF
TRBD1	TRBV7-8	TRBJ2-3	CASSFRTGSTDTQYF
-	TRBV19	TRBJ1-4	CASSFGSGGRNEKLFF
-	TRBV7-2	TRBJ2-7	CASSEGWGPTYEQYF
-	TRBV6-5	TRBJ1-6	CASSPDDRPNSPLHF
-	TRBV5-1	TRBJ1-1	CASSLGRNTEAFF
-	TRBV30	TRBJ2-5	CAWSVRFQETQYF
TRBD1	TRBV6-5	TRBJ2-7	CASSYRGQGAYEQYF
-	TRBV6-4	TRBJ2-1	CASSELPQGRNEQFF
-	TRBV27	TRBJ2-7	CASSLSKSGLRYEQYF
TRBD2	TRBV5-4	TRBJ2-5	CASSAGTRSNQETQYF
TRBD1	TRBV30	TRBJ2-2	CAWTRRTGRDTGELFF
-	TRBV19	TRBJ1-2	CASRVLGTESGYTF
-	TRBV18	TRBJ2-6	CASSPQPGSGANVLTF
-	TRBV6-5	TRBJ2-7	CASSYLIVNEQYF
-	TRBV2	TRBJ2-7	CASVWIRSSYEQYF
-	TRBV6-1	TRBJ2-7	CASNEEGEQYF